These 7 T cell receptor beta chains were all obtained from the same sample, sequenced in a study of cytomegalovirus exposure and HLA in healthy donors. Clones were read by immunoSEQ multiplex PCR, and TCRdb kept only the in-frame ones, dropping some. In the table there are some 140,000 clones, around four fifths of which are singletons. Sample: PBMCs. These receptors were collected from a man aged 25 to 40 in good health and CMV-seropositive.

This chain uses TRBV7-7 with TRBJ2-1; D is perhaps TRBD1 (6 bases). The V gene's germline CDR1 is SSHAT and CDR2 FNYEAQ (reference sequence). Trimming stripped 5 bases from V and 3 bases from J, with 8 bases between. This CDR3 region has 13 residues. CDR3 in DNA: TGTGCCAGCAGCCCGACAGGCTACAATGAGCAGTTCTTC. It translates to CASSPTGYNEQFF.

This chain connects TRBV4-3 to TRBJ2-3, with 8 nucleotides matching TRBD1. CDR3 length equals 16 residues. CDR1 is LGHNA, CDR2 YSLEER, per germline. V shed 0 bases, J shed 4 bases, and the junction held 6 bases outside the gene matches. The CDR3 coding sequence is TGCGCCAGCAGCCAAGAAGGGCTACAGGGGGCAGATACGCAGTATTTT. It translates to CASSQEGLQGADTQYF.

There are a few counts of this clone. The chain recombines TRBV29-1 with TRBJ1-2, with 7 bases that match TRBD1. CDR1 is SQVTM, CDR2 ANQGSEA, per germline. There are 14 residues in the CDR3. V lost 6 bases and J lost 2; bases outside the gene matches: 9. In nucleotides, the CDR3 is TGCAGCGTGACTCGGGACAGCCAGAACTATGGCTACACCTTC. This gives the protein CSVTRDSQNYGYTF.

The CDR3 DNA is TGTGCCAGCAGCAGGGAGGTTAATGAGCAGTTCTTC. Its protein product is CASSREVNEQFF. The chain is built from TRBV9 and TRBJ2-1; tentatively, D is TRBD2 (6 bases). Germline V gene data show CDR1 as SGDLS and CDR2 as YYNGEE. Trimming removed 4 bases from V and 7 bases from J, with 9 bases in between. The CDR3 extends over 12 amino acids.

The chain employs TRBV5-1 and TRBJ1-4; 8 bases match TRBD1. CDR3 length equals 15 residues. Per germline, CDR1 SGHRS and CDR2 YFSETQ. The junction had 7 bases not matched to a gene; V was cut back by 3 bases and J by 6 bases. CDR3 sequence (DNA): TGCGCCAGCAGCTGGGGGGACAGGTACGATGAAAAACTGTTTTTT. This translates into CASSWGDRYDEKLFF. The entire variable domain, with the rest obtained from reference TRBV5-1 and TRBJ1-4, is as follows: KAGVTQTPRYLIKTRGQQVTLSCSPISGHRSVSWYQQTPGQGLQFLFEYFSETQRNKGNFPGRFSGRQFSNSRSEMNVSTLELGDSALYLCASSWGDRYDEKLFFGSGTQLSVL.

The chain carries TRBV6-1 and TRBJ1-4; D is undetermined. Trimming left V 5 bases short and J 2 bases short, with 12 bases between. Germline V lookup: CDR1 MNHNS, CDR2 SASEGT. This CDR3 is built from 15 residues. The CDR3 region is CASSPRSGTNEKLFF. The CDR3, as DNA: TGTGCCAGCAGTCCCCGGAGCGGCACTAATGAAAAACTGTTTTTT.

The V call is TRBV11-3, the J call TRBJ2-1, with D perhaps matching TRBD1 (5 bases). CDR1 and CDR2 from the germline V gene are SGHNT and YENEEA. The CDR3 is 13 amino acids. Trimming shortened V by 1 base and J by 8 bases, and 9 bases separated the two germline ends. The CDR3 sequence: CASSLAREYEQFF. The CDR3, as DNA: TGTGCCAGCAGCTTAGCCAGGGAATATGAGCAGTTCTTC.